The entry below describes one TCR beta chain. Its specificity is unknown. The germline gives CDR1 PRHDT, CDR2 FYEKMQ (reference sequence). This CDR3 is built from 16 residues. V was clipped by 0 bases and J by 5 bases; unmatched bases: 8. This sample was taken from a study of T cell responses to AZD1222 COVID-19 vaccine. About the research overall: The analysis combined second doses at about 4 or about 12 weeks. General study findings and limits: After two AZD1222 doses, spike-specific TCR breadth and depth rose versus day 0.

Clones were sequenced by immunoSEQ multiplex PCR, and TCRdb holds only the in-frame ones, with some missing. The sample contains more than 95,000 clones, approximately 93% of which appear only once. Material: peripheral blood, obtained on day 0 of AZD1222 vaccination. The source of this sequence is an adult in good health. The chain links TRBV13 to TRBJ2-7, with 9 nucleotides matching TRBD1. CDR3 residues: CASSLGGTGISDEQYF. In DNA, the CDR3 is TGTGCCAGCAGCTTAGGCGGGACAGGGATCTCGGACGAGCAGTACTTC.